These T cell receptor beta chains were read from a single sample in a study of control samples from healthy donors and cancer patients. Here immunoSEQ multiplex PCR was the method, and the copy in TCRdb shows in-frame clones only, minus some. Counted here are roughly 18,000 clones, 80% to 90% occurring once; the ten biggest clones make up approximately 32%. The sequenced sample was PBMCs. The receptors were gathered from a woman in her seventies with lung cancer. The CDR3 runs from the conserved cysteine through the conserved F or W. Not all rows give a size; the values are once, few, many and, for expanded clones, a class.

v_call: TRBV7-3; j_call: TRBJ2-3; clone_size: once; cdr3_aa: CASSESSGTTDTQYF
v_call: TRBV19; j_call: TRBJ2-4; clone_size: NA; cdr3_aa: CASSPGTGGNIQYF
v_call: TRBV6-4; j_call: TRBJ2-1; clone_size: NA; cdr3_aa: CASSAGDGSYNEQFF
v_call: TRBV27; j_call: TRBJ2-7; clone_size: NA; cdr3_aa: CASSSPTGSLPMGEQYF
v_call: TRBV27; j_call: TRBJ2-5; clone_size: NA; cdr3_aa: CASSPRRQETQYF
v_call: TRBV6-5; j_call: TRBJ2-3; clone_size: NA; cdr3_aa: CASSYSIAGFTDTQYF
v_call: TRBV5-5; j_call: TRBJ2-7; clone_size: NA; cdr3_aa: CASSLGTKSQYEQYF
v_call: TRBV28; j_call: TRBJ1-5; clone_size: NA; cdr3_aa: CASTLTPGTVTGGNQPQHF
v_call: TRBV7-9; j_call: TRBJ1-1; clone_size: few; cdr3_aa: CASSLTTAEAFF
v_call: TRBV29-1; j_call: TRBJ2-3; clone_size: NA; cdr3_aa: CSVEGVAGIGFSTDTQYF
v_call: TRBV18; j_call: TRBJ2-1; clone_size: once; cdr3_aa: CASSPDRNEQFF
v_call: TRBV11-2; j_call: TRBJ2-5; clone_size: NA; cdr3_aa: CASSPLAGDGETQYF
v_call: TRBV7-9; j_call: TRBJ2-4; clone_size: NA; cdr3_aa: CASSLETSGRNIQYF
v_call: TRBV7-9; j_call: TRBJ2-5; clone_size: NA; cdr3_aa: CASTPQETQYF
v_call: TRBV11-3; j_call: TRBJ2-1; clone_size: NA; cdr3_aa: CASSAERTYNEQFF
v_call: TRBV2; j_call: TRBJ1-5; clone_size: NA; cdr3_aa: CASKGQSNQPQHF
v_call: TRBV7-8; j_call: TRBJ2-1; clone_size: NA; cdr3_aa: CASSRASSYNEQFF
v_call: TRBV9; j_call: TRBJ1-5; clone_size: NA; cdr3_aa: CASSVGERNQPQHF
v_call: TRBV27; j_call: TRBJ2-1; clone_size: NA; cdr3_aa: CASSELTGPYNEQFF
v_call: TRBV9; j_call: TRBJ2-1; clone_size: NA; cdr3_aa: CASSVGTSGRVASNEQFF
v_call: TRBV7-2; j_call: TRBJ1-4; clone_size: NA; cdr3_aa: CASSSQGTNEKLFF
v_call: TRBV3-1/TRBV3-2; j_call: TRBJ2-2; clone_size: NA; cdr3_aa: CASSFGLAQNTGELFF